The sequence of this T cell receptor (beta chain) was determined in a study of blood T cell dynamics during melanoma immunotherapy (TCRdb year 2020). Turning to the overall study: The patients had metastatic melanoma and were given first-line pembrolizumab or nivolumab plus ipilimumab as standard of care in the United Kingdom. To find early correlates of response, peripheral T cell receptor repertoires were profiled in metastatic melanoma patients before and after one cycle of checkpoint inhibitor therapy. The training cohort consisted of consecutive patients, while an additional independent group of patients from the same centre was pooled to form an external validation set.

Findings and caveats that apply to the study as a whole: Unlike progressors, patients who went on to achieve disease control showed a bifurcated reorganization of the PBMC repertoire at W3, with either increased clonality or increased diversity. The relatively small sample size was acknowledged as something that could potentially limit how far the results can be generalized. The study could not determine whether the T cell clones driving repertoire changes were melanoma-specific or reflected general immune activation.

Worth noting for this clone: Its cognate antigen has yet to be identified. The record has no base qualities; no much larger clone is one base away.

Measured from the cysteine to the phenylalanine, the CDR3 is 14 residues long. Just the 42-base CDR3 DNA is kept, in frame starting at base 1. V sheds 4 bases and J sheds 6 bases, leaving 15 bases between their ends. As encoded in the germline V gene, CDR1 is SGHRS while CDR2 is YFSETQ. According to the study, the label for this sample's time point signals: pre-treatment baseline. Blood samples were taken at two points: before treatment (T0) and at week 3 (W3), which came after the first cycle of checkpoint blockade. Except for a couple of patients with rapid clinical progression, response was assessed 12 weeks after the first infusion by RECIST 1.1; disease control meant complete response, partial response or stable disease. Patients were not eligible if they had prior systemic cancer treatment, concomitant immunosuppressant therapy or synchronous other active malignancies. Bulk PBMC and plasma cell-free DNA were both sequenced for TCR beta so that circulating cells and T cell turnover could be tracked. Lymphoprep and SepMate tubes were used to isolate PBMC from blood, and red cell lysis was then performed. QIAamp DNA Blood Mini kits were used to extract DNA from PBMC and sorted T cell subsets.

Every bulk PBMC sample was loaded with the same fixed amount of approximately 0.35 ug of DNA. Following the manufacturer instructions, the immunoSEQ TCRb Assay kit was used to amplify TCR beta CDR3 sequences from genomic DNA. The KAPA Library Quantification Kit for Illumina platforms was used to quantify pooled libraries by qPCR. Pooled libraries were clustered at roughly 0.55-1.2 pM and sequenced on an Illumina NextSeq 500. The study's own analysis went as follows. TCR data were analyzed with immunoSEQ ANALYZER and the R LymphoSeq package. A rearrangement efficiency score was calculated as productive divided by the sum of productive and non-productive CDR3 sequences. Clonality was assessed using the Gini coefficient and diversity using the Renyi index at alpha=1, with pairwise comparisons between timepoints within each patient. In LymphoSeq, clonal relatedness was computed using an edit distance of 3, and repertoire similarity was computed using the Bhattacharyya coefficient. Linear discriminant analysis on week-3 changes in clonality and diversity was built with the R MASS and caret packages to classify response. TCRdb holds this immuneACCESS table with in-frame rearrangements only. Some clones are missing; in checked studies, unresolved V genes explain under half, and the rest has no known cause. V and J calls and clone size are as listed in that table; D and trimming were resolved from the DNA. The sample data list 20,000 to 25,000 clones, and just under 90% of these were observed just once. The ten largest account for roughly 1.2% of the sample.

The receptor's source is a human donor with melanoma. The chain joins TRBV5-1 to TRBJ2-3; the D gene lacks a confident call. The sequenced sample was blood, obtained from a patient treated with checkpoint blockade. The nucleotides are TGCGCCAGCAGCCCCACTCAACCGCAGGATACGCAGTATTTT. The encoded protein is CASSPTQPQDTQYF.